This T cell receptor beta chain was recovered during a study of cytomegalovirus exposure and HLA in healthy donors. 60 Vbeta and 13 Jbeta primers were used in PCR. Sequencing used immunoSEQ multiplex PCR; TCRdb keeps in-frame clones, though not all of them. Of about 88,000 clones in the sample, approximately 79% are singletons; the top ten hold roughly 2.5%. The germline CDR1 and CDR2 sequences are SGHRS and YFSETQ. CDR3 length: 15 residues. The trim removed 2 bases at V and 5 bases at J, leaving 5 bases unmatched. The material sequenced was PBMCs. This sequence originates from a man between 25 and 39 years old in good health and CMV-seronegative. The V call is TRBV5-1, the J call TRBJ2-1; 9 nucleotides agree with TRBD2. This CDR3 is CASSFLAGVNNEQFF. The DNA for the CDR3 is TGCGCCAGCAGCTTTTTAGCGGGGGTCAACAATGAGCAGTTCTTC.